These 12 T cell receptor beta chains originate from one sample sequenced in a study of regulatory T cells in long-lasting Graves disease. Time point described: persistent/refractory GD, antithyroid drugs over 5 years with positive TRAb. With RNA extracted from PBMCs as input, the TCR library was made. CDR3-region Arm-PCR and iRepertoire HTBI primers produced the TCR beta libraries. A single record per CDR3 protein comes from TCRdb applying MiXCR to the multiplex PCR reads. The sample has 300,000 to 500,000 distinct CDR3 sequences; more than 20% are singletons. Material: peripheral blood mononuclear cells (PBMCs), obtained when the disease was refractory, from a patient treated with antithyroid drugs. The source is a female donor with Graves disease.

About this clonotype: A much more abundant neighbour one base away suggests this may be a read error. V and J are TRBV6-4 and TRBJ1-1; 9 bases are shared with TRBD1. There are 17 residues in the CDR3. From germline, CDR1 is MRHNA and CDR2 SNTAGT. The CDR3 DNA is TGTGCCAGCTCCCTCCCCCTCGGGACAGGGACGAACACTGAAGCTTCCTTT. Its protein product is CASSLPLGTGTNTEASF.

This chain uses TRBV29-1 with TRBJ1-2; D might be TRBD1 (6 bases). This CDR3 contains 14 residues. The V and J ends lost 5 bases and 0 bases respectively, with 13 bases between them. Germline loops: CDR1 SQVTM, CDR2 ANQGSEA. In nucleotides, the CDR3 is TGCAGCGTTAAGGGGGGGGGCCCTAACTATGGCTACACCTTC. It yields the protein CSVKGGGPNYGYTF.

V and J are TRBV29-1 and TRBJ2-2; the D is unclear. The CDR3 is 12 residues long. CDR1 is SQVTM, CDR2 ANQGSEA, per germline. V dropped 2 bases and J dropped 6 bases, with 7 bases sitting between them. CDR3 nucleotides: TGCAGCGTTGAAAACTCTCCCGGGGAGCTGTTTTTT. As protein: CSVENSPGELFF.

The chain links TRBV5-6 to TRBJ2-7; 11 bases are shared with TRBD2. The CDR3 is made up of 14 amino acids. The germline V gene has CDR1 SGHDT and CDR2 YYEEEE. The V and J ends lost 2 bases and 6 bases, in that order; junction bases with no gene match: 4. The CDR3 sequence: CASSFLAGGAEQYF. CDR3 nucleotide sequence: TGTGCCAGCAGCTTCCTAGCGGGGGGCGCCGAGCAGTACTTC.

The sample holds many counts of this clonotype. V and J are TRBV20-1 and TRBJ2-2; tentative D call: TRBD2 (5 bases). Per germline, CDR1 DFQATT and CDR2 SNEGSKA (reference sequence). The V gene lost 1 base and the J gene lost 7 bases, with 7 bases spanning the gap. The CDR3 has 12 amino acids. The CDR3 nucleotides are TGCAGTGCTAGAGGAGGGTACGGGGAGCTGTTTTTT. Its protein product is CSARGGYGELFF.

V usage is TRBV5-1 and J usage is TRBJ2-7; D ambiguous. This CDR3 has 15 residues. Looked up from germline, CDR1 is SGHRS and CDR2 is YFSETQ. V was pared by 4 bases and J by 3 bases, with 17 bases between. The CDR3: CASSLPPDGYYEQYF. CDR3 in DNA: TGCGCCAGCAGCCTCCCACCCGACGGGTACTACGAGCAGTACTTC.

The chain is built from TRBV20-1 and TRBJ1-1, with unresolved D. Germline CDR1 DFQATT, CDR2 SNEGSKA (reference sequence). The CDR3 sequence is 12 residues long. V lost 5 bases to trimming and J lost 3 bases, with 10 bases between them. CDR3 loop: CSASRVDTEAFF. CDR3 DNA sequence: TGCAGTGCTTCTCGAGTAGACACTGAAGCTTTCTTT.

The chain combines TRBV19 with TRBJ1-5; weak D call: TRBD1 (6 bases). Germline V lookup: CDR1 LNHDA, CDR2 SQIVND (reference sequence). V shed 3 bases and J shed 6 bases, with 12 bases lying between them. This CDR3 has 14 amino acids. The CDR3 sequence: CASSMTGAPQPQHF. The DNA for the CDR3 is TGTGCCAGTAGTATGACGGGGGCGCCTCAGCCCCAGCATTTT.

The CDR3 coding sequence is TGTGCCAGCTCACCCCTTCCGGGACTAGCGTCCCACGAGCAGTACTTC. Its protein is CASSPLPGLASHEQYF. The J gene is TRBJ2-7, the V gene TRBV18; 10 bases are a match to TRBD2. The germline CDR1 and CDR2 sequences are KGHSH and LQKENI. CDR3 length: 16 residues. Trimming cost V 3 bases and J 5 bases; bases outside gene matches: 10.

This clonotype was picked up many times. The chain combines TRBV28 with TRBJ1-2; D is ambiguous. The V end lost 6 bases, the J end lost 0 bases, and 8 bases lay between the germline ends. Germline-derived CDR1 and CDR2 are MDHEN and SYDVKM. This CDR3 region has 13 residues. This CDR3 reads CASSLGSNYGYTF. The CDR3 bases are TGTGCCAGCAGCTTAGGTTCTAACTATGGCTACACCTTC.

This clonotype was seen many times. This chain uses TRBV7-8 with TRBJ1-2; TRBD1 matches 9 bases. Trimming took 5 bases from V and 8 from J; bases not matched to a gene: 15. This CDR3 has 16 residues. Germline V gene data show CDR1 as SGHVS and CDR2 as FQNEAQ. CDR3 DNA sequence: TGTGCCAGCAGCCCGAAGTACAGGGGGCTCTCTTGGGGCTACACCTTC. It yields the protein CASSPKYRGLSWGYTF.

This chain links TRBV28 with TRBJ2-7; 8 bases are shared with TRBD1. This CDR3 contains 14 residues. The V gene end was trimmed by 2 bases and the J gene end by 4 bases; junction bases not matched to a gene: 4. Germline V gene data show CDR1 as MDHEN and CDR2 as SYDVKM. CDR3 sequence (DNA): TGTGCCAGCAGTTTACCACAGGGGGGTTACGAGCAGTACTTC. Translating it yields CASSLPQGGYEQYF.